Following are 5 T cell receptor beta chains from one sample sequenced in a study of CD8 T cells in Susac syndrome. Reverse transcription used roughly 0.45 to 1 ug RNA and random hexamers. Each CDR3 protein is one row after TCRdb ran MiXCR on the immunoSEQ multiplex PCR reads. Of 240,000 or so distinct CDR3 sequences detected, approximately 95% appear once; the ten largest clones hold 0.1%. Sequenced material: CD4+ T cells from PBMCs. The receptors were gathered from a human donor with Susac syndrome.

This rearrangement joins TRBV7-9 to TRBJ1-1; tentative D call: TRBD1 (5 bases). CDR3 length equals 14 residues. Looked up from germline, CDR1 is SEHNR and CDR2 is FQNEAQ (reference sequence). Trimming left V 5 bases short and J 7 bases short, with 17 bases between. The CDR3 bases are TGTGCCAGCAGCCCCCGGGACTACTCAATTGAAGCTTTCTTT. As protein: CASSPRDYSIEAFF. Supplemented by reference TRBV7-9 and TRBJ1-1, the full variable domain reads DTGVSQNPRHKITKRGQNVTFRCDPISEHNRLYWYRQTLGQGPEFLTYFQNEAQLEKSRLLSDRFSAERPKGSFSTLEIQRTEQGDSAMYLCASSPRDYSIEAFFGQGTRLTVV.

The rearrangement uses TRBV5-1 and TRBJ2-5; D gene uncertain. CDR1 SGHRS and CDR2 YFSETQ come from the germline V gene. This CDR3 has 14 residues. V lost 1 base, J lost 2 bases, and 9 bases lay in between. The CDR3 nucleotides are TGCGCCAGCAGCTTGAATGGAGAACAAGAGACCCAGTACTTC. It codes for CASSLNGEQETQYF. Variable domain in full (rest from reference TRBV5-1 and TRBJ2-5): KAGVTQTPRYLIKTRGQQVTLSCSPISGHRSVSWYQQTPGQGLQFLFEYFSETQRNKGNFPGRFSGRQFSNSRSEMNVSTLELGDSALYLCASSLNGEQETQYFGPGTRLLVL.

The gene calls are TRBV2 and TRBJ1-2; D is unclear. V lost 7 bases and J lost 4, with 13 bases in between. The germline CDR1 and CDR2 sequences are SNHLY and FYNNEI. This CDR3 spans 13 amino acids. The CDR3 loop is CASIGRPSYGYTF. In DNA form, the CDR3 reads TGTGCCAGCATTGGACGGCCTTCCTATGGCTACACCTTC.

J is TRBJ1-4 and V is TRBV20-1; D gene ambiguous. Trimming left V 0 bases short and J 5 bases short, with 7 bases between. Germline CDR1 and CDR2: DFQATT and SNEGSKA (reference sequence). CDR3 length: 13 residues. The CDR3 bases are TGCAGTGCTAGAGAGGGCGGGAATGAAAAACTGTTTTTT. It codes for CSAREGGNEKLFF.

This CDR3 reads CATSDSSQGVNTIYF. The DNA for the CDR3 is TGTGCCACCAGTGATTCATCACAGGGCGTGAACACCATATATTTT. The chain is built from TRBV24-1 and TRBJ1-3, with a weak D call TRBD1 (6 bases). The CDR3 has 15 residues. With 2 bases removed from V and 7 bases from J, the gap between germline ends came to 14 bases. Germline V gene data show CDR1 as KGHDR and CDR2 as SFDVKD.